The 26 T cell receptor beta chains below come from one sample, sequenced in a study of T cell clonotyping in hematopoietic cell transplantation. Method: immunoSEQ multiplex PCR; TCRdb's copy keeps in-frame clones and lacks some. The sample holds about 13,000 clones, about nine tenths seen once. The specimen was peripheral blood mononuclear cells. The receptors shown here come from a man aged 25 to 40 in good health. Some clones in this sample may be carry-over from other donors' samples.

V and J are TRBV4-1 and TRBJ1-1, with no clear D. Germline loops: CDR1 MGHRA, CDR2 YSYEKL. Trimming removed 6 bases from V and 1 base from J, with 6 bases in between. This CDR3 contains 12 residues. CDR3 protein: CASRLGNTEAFF. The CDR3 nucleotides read TGCGCCAGCAGGCTCGGGAACACTGAAGCTTTCTTT.

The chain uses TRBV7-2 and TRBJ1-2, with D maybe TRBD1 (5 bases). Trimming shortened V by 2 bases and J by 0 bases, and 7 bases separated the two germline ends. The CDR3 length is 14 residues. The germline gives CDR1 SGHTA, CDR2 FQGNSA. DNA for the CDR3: TGTGCCAGCAGCTTACAGGGTACTAACTATGGCTACACCTTC. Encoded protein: CASSLQGTNYGYTF. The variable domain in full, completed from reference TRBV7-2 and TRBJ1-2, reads GAGVSQSPSNKVTEKGKDVELRCDPISGHTALYWYRQSLGQGLEFLIYFQGNSAPDKSGLPSDRFSAERTGGSVSTLTIQRTQQEDSAVYLCASSLQGTNYGYTFGSGTRLTVV.

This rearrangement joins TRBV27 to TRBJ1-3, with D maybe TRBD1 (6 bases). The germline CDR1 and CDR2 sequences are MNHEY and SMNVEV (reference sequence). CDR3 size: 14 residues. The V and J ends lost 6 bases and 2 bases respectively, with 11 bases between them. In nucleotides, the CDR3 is TGTGCCAGCAGAGACAGGAGACCTGGAAACACCATATATTTT. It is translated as CASRDRRPGNTIYF.

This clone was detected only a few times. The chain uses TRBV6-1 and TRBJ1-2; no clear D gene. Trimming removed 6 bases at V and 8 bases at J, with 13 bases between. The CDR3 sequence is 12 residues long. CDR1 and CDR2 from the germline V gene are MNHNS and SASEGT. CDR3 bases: TGTGCCAGCAGGGTCTCCTCGTACGGCTACACCTTC. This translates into CASRVSSYGYTF.

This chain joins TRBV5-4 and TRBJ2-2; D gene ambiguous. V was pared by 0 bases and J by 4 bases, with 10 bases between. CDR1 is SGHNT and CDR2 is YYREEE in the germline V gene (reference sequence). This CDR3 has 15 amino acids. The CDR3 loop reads CASSLDDIRTGELFF. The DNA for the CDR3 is TGTGCCAGCAGCTTGGATGACATACGCACCGGGGAGCTGTTTTTT.

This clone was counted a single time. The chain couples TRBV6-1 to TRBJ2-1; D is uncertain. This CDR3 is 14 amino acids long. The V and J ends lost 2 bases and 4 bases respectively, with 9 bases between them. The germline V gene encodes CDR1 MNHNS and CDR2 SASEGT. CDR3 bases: TGTGCCAGCAGTGAACAAACCATTTACAATGAGCAGTTCTTC. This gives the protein CASSEQTIYNEQFF.

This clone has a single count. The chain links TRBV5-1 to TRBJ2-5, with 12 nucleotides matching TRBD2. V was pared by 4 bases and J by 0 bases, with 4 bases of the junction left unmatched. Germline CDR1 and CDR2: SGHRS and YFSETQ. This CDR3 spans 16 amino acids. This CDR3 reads CASSHRLAGDQETQYF. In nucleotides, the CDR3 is TGCGCCAGCAGCCATCGACTAGCGGGAGACCAAGAGACCCAGTACTTC. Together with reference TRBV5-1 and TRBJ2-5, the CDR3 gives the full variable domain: KAGVTQTPRYLIKTRGQQVTLSCSPISGHRSVSWYQQTPGQGLQFLFEYFSETQRNKGNFPGRFSGRQFSNSRSEMNVSTLELGDSALYLCASSHRLAGDQETQYFGPGTRLLVL.

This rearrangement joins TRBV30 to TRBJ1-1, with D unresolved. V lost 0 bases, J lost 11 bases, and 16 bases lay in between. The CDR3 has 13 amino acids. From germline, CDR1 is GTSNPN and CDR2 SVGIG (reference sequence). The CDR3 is CAWSVPGREAAFF. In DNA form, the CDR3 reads TGTGCCTGGAGTGTACCGGGAAGGGAGGCGGCTTTCTTT. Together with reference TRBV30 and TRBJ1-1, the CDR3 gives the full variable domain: SQTIHQWPATLVQPVGSPLSLECTVEGTSNPNLYWYRQAAGRGLQLLFYSVGIGQISSEVPQNLSASRPQDRQFILSSKKLLLSDSGFYLCAWSVPGREAAFFGQGTRLTVV.

The CDR3 is CASRIAWGAGNTIYF. The CDR3 coding sequence is TGTGCCAGCAGGATAGCTTGGGGGGCTGGAAACACCATATATTTT. The chain has TRBV6-5 and TRBJ1-3; a weak D match, TRBD1 (5 bases). V shed 6 bases and J shed 2 bases, with 14 bases lying between them. Per the germline V gene, CDR1 is MNHEY and CDR2 is SVGAGI. The CDR3 contains 15 residues.

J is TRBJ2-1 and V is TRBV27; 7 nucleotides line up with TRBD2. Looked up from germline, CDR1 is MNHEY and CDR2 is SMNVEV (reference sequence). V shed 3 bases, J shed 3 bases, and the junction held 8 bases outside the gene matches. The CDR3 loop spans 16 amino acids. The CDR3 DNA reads TGTGCCAGCAGTTTGATGCGGGAGAGTTTCTACAATGAGCAGTTCTTC. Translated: CASSLMRESFYNEQFF.

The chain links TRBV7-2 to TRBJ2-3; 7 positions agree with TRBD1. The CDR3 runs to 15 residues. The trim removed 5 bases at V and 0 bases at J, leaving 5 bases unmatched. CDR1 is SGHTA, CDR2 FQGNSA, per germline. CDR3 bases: TGTGCCAGCAGCGCTCGACAGGGTAGCACAGATACGCAGTATTTT. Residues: CASSARQGSTDTQYF. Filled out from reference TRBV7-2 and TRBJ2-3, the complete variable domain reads GAGVSQSPSNKVTEKGKDVELRCDPISGHTALYWYRQSLGQGLEFLIYFQGNSAPDKSGLPSDRFSAERTGGSVSTLTIQRTQQEDSAVYLCASSARQGSTDTQYFGPGTRLTVL.

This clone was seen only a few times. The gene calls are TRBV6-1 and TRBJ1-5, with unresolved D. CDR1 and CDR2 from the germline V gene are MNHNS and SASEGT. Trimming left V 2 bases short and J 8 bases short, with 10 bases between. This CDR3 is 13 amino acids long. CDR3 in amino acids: CASSEMGVEPQHF. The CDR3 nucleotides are TGTGCCAGCAGTGAAATGGGTGTGGAGCCCCAGCATTTT.

DNA for the CDR3: TGTGCCAGCAGCTTGGACAGCTATAGCAATCAGCCCCAGCATTTT. Protein product: CASSLDSYSNQPQHF. The chain combines TRBV5-8 with TRBJ1-5; D uncertain. V was shortened by 0 bases and J by 0 bases, with 7 bases between the two germline ends. This CDR3 spans 15 amino acids. Germline loops: CDR1 SGHTS, CDR2 YDEGEE.

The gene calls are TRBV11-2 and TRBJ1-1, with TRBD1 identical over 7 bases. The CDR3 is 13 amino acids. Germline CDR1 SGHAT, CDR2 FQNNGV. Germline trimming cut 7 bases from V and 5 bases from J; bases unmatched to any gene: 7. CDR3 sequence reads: CASIPPGGTEAFF. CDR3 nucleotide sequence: TGTGCCAGCATTCCTCCAGGGGGTACTGAAGCTTTCTTT.

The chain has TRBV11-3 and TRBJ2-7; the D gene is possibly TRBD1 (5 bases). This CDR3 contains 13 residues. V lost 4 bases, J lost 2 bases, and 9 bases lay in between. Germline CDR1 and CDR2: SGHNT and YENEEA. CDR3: CASSSQGTYEQYF. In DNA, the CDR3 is TGTGCCAGCAGCTCTCAGGGTACCTACGAGCAGTACTTC. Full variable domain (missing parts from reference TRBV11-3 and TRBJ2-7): EAGVVQSPRYKIIEKKQPVAFWCNPISGHNTLYWYLQNLGQGPELLIRYENEEAVDDSQLPKDRFSAERLKGVDSTLKIQPAELGDSAVYLCASSSQGTYEQYFGPGTRLTVT.

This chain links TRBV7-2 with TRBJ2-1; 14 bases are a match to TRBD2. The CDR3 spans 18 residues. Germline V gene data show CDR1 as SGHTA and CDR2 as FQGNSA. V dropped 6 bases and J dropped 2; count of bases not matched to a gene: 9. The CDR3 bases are TGTGCCAGCAGACCGGGACTAGCGGGAGCAGGGACCTACAATGAGCAGTTCTTC. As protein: CASRPGLAGAGTYNEQFF.

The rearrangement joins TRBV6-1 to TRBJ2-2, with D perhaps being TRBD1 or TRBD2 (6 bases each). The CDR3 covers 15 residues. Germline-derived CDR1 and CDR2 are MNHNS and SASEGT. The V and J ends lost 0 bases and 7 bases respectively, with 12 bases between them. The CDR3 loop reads CASSEAGGRNGELFF. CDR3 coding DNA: TGTGCCAGCAGTGAAGCAGGGGGGAGGAACGGGGAGCTGTTTTTT.

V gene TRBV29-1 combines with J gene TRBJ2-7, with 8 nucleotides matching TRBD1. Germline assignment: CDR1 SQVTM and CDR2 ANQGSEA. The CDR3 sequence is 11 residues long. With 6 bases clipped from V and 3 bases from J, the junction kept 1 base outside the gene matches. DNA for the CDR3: TGCAGCGTAGACAGGGGCTACGAGCAGTACTTC. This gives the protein CSVDRGYEQYF.

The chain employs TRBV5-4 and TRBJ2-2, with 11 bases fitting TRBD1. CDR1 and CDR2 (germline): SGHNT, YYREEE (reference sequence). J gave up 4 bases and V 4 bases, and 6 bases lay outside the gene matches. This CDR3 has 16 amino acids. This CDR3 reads CASSKGTGGSTGELFF. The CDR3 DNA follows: TGTGCCAGCAGCAAGGGGACAGGGGGGTCCACCGGGGAGCTGTTTTTT.

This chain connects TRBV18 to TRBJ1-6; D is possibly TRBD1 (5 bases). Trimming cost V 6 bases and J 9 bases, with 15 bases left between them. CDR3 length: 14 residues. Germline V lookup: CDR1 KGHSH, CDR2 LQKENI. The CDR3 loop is CASSTGTDGSPLHF. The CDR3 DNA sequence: TGTGCCAGCTCCACCGGGACCGACGGTTCACCCCTCCACTTT.

The CDR3 coding sequence is TGTGCCAGTAGTATGGATGGTCGGGGCCCAGCAGATACGCAGTATTTT. This gives the protein CASSMDGRGPADTQYF. The chain couples TRBV19 to TRBJ2-3; D could derive from TRBD1 or TRBD2 (5 bases each). V was trimmed by 3 bases and J by 4 bases, leaving 17 bases between them. This CDR3 comprises 16 residues. Germline values: CDR1 LNHDA, CDR2 SQIVND (reference sequence).

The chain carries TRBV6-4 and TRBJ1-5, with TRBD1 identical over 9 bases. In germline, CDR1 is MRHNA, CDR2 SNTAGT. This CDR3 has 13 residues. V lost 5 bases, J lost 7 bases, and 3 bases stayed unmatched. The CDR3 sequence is CASSQDRGQPQHF. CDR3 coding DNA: TGTGCCAGCAGTCAGGACAGGGGACAGCCCCAGCATTTT.

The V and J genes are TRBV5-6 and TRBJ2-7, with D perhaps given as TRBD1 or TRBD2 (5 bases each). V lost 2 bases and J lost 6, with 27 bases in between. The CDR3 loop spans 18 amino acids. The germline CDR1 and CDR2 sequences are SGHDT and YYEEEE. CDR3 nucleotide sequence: TGTGCCAGCAGCTTCACAACAACCGGGGCAGGGCATGTACTCGAGCAGTACTTC. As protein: CASSFTTTGAGHVLEQYF.

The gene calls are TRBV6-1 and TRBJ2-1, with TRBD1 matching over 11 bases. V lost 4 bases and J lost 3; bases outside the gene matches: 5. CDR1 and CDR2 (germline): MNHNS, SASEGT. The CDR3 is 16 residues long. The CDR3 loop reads CASSARDRGNYNEQFF. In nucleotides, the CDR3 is TGTGCCAGCAGTGCAAGGGACAGGGGGAACTACAATGAGCAGTTCTTC.

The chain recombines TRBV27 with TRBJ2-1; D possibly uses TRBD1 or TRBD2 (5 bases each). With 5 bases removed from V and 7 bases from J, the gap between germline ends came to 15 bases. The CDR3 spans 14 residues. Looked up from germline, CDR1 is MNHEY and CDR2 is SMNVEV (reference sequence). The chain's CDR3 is CASSRGALWNEQFF. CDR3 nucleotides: TGTGCCAGCAGTCGAGGGGCCCTCTGGAATGAGCAGTTCTTC.

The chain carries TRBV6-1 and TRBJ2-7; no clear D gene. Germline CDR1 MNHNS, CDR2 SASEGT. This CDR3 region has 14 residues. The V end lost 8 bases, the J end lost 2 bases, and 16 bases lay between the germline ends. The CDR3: CASQAIGIPYEQYF. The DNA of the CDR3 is TGTGCCAGCCAGGCGATAGGGATCCCCTACGAGCAGTACTTC.